These 26 T cell receptor beta chains share one sample of origin, sequenced in a study of identical twins. TCRdb passed the 5' RACE reads through MiXCR, listing each CDR3 protein once. In the table there are fewer than 650,000 distinct CDR3 sequences, more than 9% of which are singletons. These same records also appear under a second study, on yellow fever vaccine responses in identical twins.

Source material: PBMCs. Receptor source: a woman between 18 and 30 years old in good health.

In its sample, this clonotype was seen many times. The chain uses TRBV11-2 and TRBJ2-1; maybe TRBD1 (6 bases). V dropped 5 bases and J dropped 4 bases, with 15 bases sitting between them. Germline CDR1 is SGHAT and CDR2 is FQNNGV. This CDR3 is 15 amino acids long. CDR3 sequence: CASSVELGQYNEQFF. The CDR3 DNA sequence: TGTGCCAGCAGCGTCGAGTTGGGACAATACAATGAGCAGTTCTTC.

This clonotype was observed at least ten times. The V and J genes are TRBV24-1 and TRBJ2-2; 7 nucleotides agree with TRBD1. V gave up 3 bases and J gave up 3 bases; unmatched junction bases: 9. Germline loops: CDR1 KGHDR, CDR2 SFDVKD. CDR3 size: 17 residues. The chain's CDR3 is CATSDRRQGWDTGELFF. The DNA for the CDR3 is TGTGCCACCAGTGATAGACGACAGGGATGGGACACCGGGGAGCTGTTTTTT.

V gene TRBV19 combines with J gene TRBJ2-2; D is perhaps TRBD1 (5 bases). The CDR3 runs to 13 residues. The germline V gene has CDR1 LNHDA and CDR2 SQIVND (reference sequence). V gave up 11 bases and J gave up 0 bases, with 10 bases separating them. The CDR3 DNA is TGTGCCTCTCTGGACACGAACACCGGGGAGCTGTTTTTT. It codes for CASLDTNTGELFF. Full variable domain (rest looked up from reference TRBV19 and TRBJ2-2): DGGITQSPKYLFRKEGQNVTLSCEQNLNHDAMYWYRQDPGQGLRLIYYSQIVNDFQKGDIAEGYSVSREKKESFPLTVTSAQKNPTAFYLCASLDTNTGELFFGEGSRLTVL.

The table lists this clonotype with a few counts. This sequence joins TRBV4-1 and TRBJ2-7; TRBD2 aligns across 12 bases. V gave up 4 bases and J gave up 3 bases; unmatched junction bases: 7. Germline loops: CDR1 MGHRA, CDR2 YSYEKL. This CDR3 region has 16 residues. The CDR3 DNA reads TGCGCCAGCAGCCCCAGTCCGACTAGCGGGAGCTACGAGCAGTACTTC. This encodes CASSPSPTSGSYEQYF.

This clonotype has only a few counts. The chain employs TRBV7-2 and TRBJ2-7, with 15 nucleotides matching TRBD2. The CDR3 spans 16 residues. Germline CDR1 is SGHTA and CDR2 is FQGNSA. V was clipped by 5 bases and J by 0 bases; unmatched bases: 2. The CDR3 DNA reads TGTGCCAGCAGCGGGACTAGCGGGGGGAGCTCCTACGAGCAGTACTTC. Translating gives CASSGTSGGSSYEQYF.

Only a few counts were recorded for this clonotype. This sequence joins TRBV9 and TRBJ2-3; D may match TRBD1 or TRBD2 (5 bases each). CDR3 length: 16 amino acids. The V end lost 0 bases, the J end lost 8 bases, and 19 bases lay between the germline ends. The V gene's germline CDR1 is SGDLS and CDR2 YYNGEE. DNA for the CDR3: TGTGCCAGCAGCGTAGACGTAGGGGCCGCGCGGGTTACGCAGTATTTT. Amino acid sequence: CASSVDVGAARVTQYF. The full variable domain, its missing parts supplied by reference TRBV9 and TRBJ2-3, is DSGVTQTPKHLITATGQRVTLRCSPRSGDLSVYWYQQSLDQGLQFLIQYYNGEERAKGNILERFSAQQFPDLHSELNLSSLELGDSALYFCASSVDVGAARVTQYFGPGTRLTVL.

This clonotype was counted between two and nine times. This chain connects TRBV7-2 to TRBJ1-5, with D uncertain. CDR1 is SGHTA, CDR2 FQGNSA, per germline. V was shortened by 4 bases and J by 3 bases, with 13 bases between the two germline ends. The CDR3 is made up of 15 amino acids. The CDR3 here is CASSSALHANQPQHF. CDR3 DNA sequence: TGTGCCAGCAGCTCGGCATTACACGCCAATCAGCCCCAGCATTTT.

The V gene is TRBV7-9, the J gene TRBJ2-1; TRBD1 agrees at 10 bases. In germline, CDR1 is SEHNR, CDR2 FQNEAQ (reference sequence). V trimming: 5 bases; J trimming: 8 bases; junction bases outside the gene matches: 9. CDR3 length: 15 amino acids. The CDR3 sequence: CASSPWTGGIDEQFF. CDR3 in DNA: TGTGCCAGCAGCCCTTGGACAGGGGGAATCGATGAGCAGTTCTTC. Looking up the rest from reference TRBV7-9 and TRBJ2-1 gives the full variable domain: DTGVSQNPRHKITKRGQNVTFRCDPISEHNRLYWYRQTLGQGPEFLTYFQNEAQLEKSRLLSDRFSAERPKGSFSTLEIQRTEQGDSAMYLCASSPWTGGIDEQFFGPGTRLTVL.

The rearrangement links TRBV12-3 or TRBV12-4 to TRBJ2-2, with a tentative D call TRBD1 (5 bases). This CDR3 is built from 14 residues. Trimming took off 6 bases at V and 4 bases at J, with 12 bases between the two ends. The CDR3 sequence: CASSRDSSTGELFF. The DNA of the CDR3 is TGTGCCAGCAGCCGCGACAGTAGCACCGGGGAGCTGTTTTTT.

The chain carries TRBV4-3 and TRBJ2-5; the D call may be TRBD1 or TRBD2 (6 bases each). Germline CDR1 and CDR2: LGHNA and YSLEER. The CDR3 is 15 residues long. V was shortened by 0 bases and J by 4 bases, with 12 bases between the two germline ends. The DNA of the CDR3 is TGCGCCAGCAGCCAAGAAGGGGGAGGAGGAGAGACCCAGTACTTC. Amino acid sequence: CASSQEGGGGETQYF.

This clonotype turned up a few times. The chain is built from TRBV7-9 and TRBJ2-7; 10 bases match TRBD2. CDR1 and CDR2 (germline): SEHNR, FQNEAQ (reference sequence). The CDR3 length is 14 residues. After removal of 7 bases from V and 4 bases from J, the junction contained 7 bases not matched to a gene. In DNA, the CDR3 is TGTGCCAGCAACGTTCTAGCGGGGGAGTACGAGCAGTACTTC. Encoded protein: CASNVLAGEYEQYF. The variable domain in full, completed from reference TRBV7-9 and TRBJ2-7, reads DTGVSQNPRHKITKRGQNVTFRCDPISEHNRLYWYRQTLGQGPEFLTYFQNEAQLEKSRLLSDRFSAERPKGSFSTLEIQRTEQGDSAMYLCASNVLAGEYEQYFGPGTRLTVT.

This clonotype was seen many times. V usage is TRBV30 and J usage is TRBJ1-1, with D uncertain. The CDR3 runs 15 residues. The germline CDR1 and CDR2 sequences are GTSNPN and SVGIG (reference sequence). The ends were cut back, 1 base at V and 7 bases at J, with 19 bases in the middle. Here the CDR3 DNA reads TGTGCCTGGAGTGACGGGCGGCGGGAGTCGGGTGAAGCTTTCTTT. Its translation is CAWSDGRRESGEAFF.

This clonotype has at least ten counts. The chain carries TRBV7-6 and TRBJ2-7; 9 bases are a match to TRBD1. The J segment lost 3 bases and the V segment lost 5 bases, leaving 5 bases of the junction unmatched. Germline lookup yields CDR1 SGHVS and CDR2 FNYEAQ. The CDR3 is made up of 14 amino acids. The CDR3 DNA follows: TGTGCCAGCAGCCCAGAGGACAGGGGCTACGAGCAGTACTTC. Its translation: CASSPEDRGYEQYF.

This clonotype was recorded many times. The rearrangement links TRBV7-8 to TRBJ2-7; no firm D call. Trimming left V 5 bases short and J 5 bases short, with 19 bases between. The length of the CDR3 is 15 residues. CDR1 is SGHVS, CDR2 FQNEAQ, per germline. The CDR3 loop reads CASSHLGPQSNEQYF. CDR3 bases: TGTGCCAGCAGCCACCTCGGTCCCCAGAGCAACGAGCAGTACTTC.

This clonotype was recorded a few times. The genes are TRBV20-1 and TRBJ1-5; TRBD1 matches 11 bases. The V and J ends lost 6 bases and 6 bases, in that order; junction bases with no gene match: 7. From germline, CDR1 is DFQATT and CDR2 SNEGSKA (reference sequence). This CDR3 is 14 amino acids long. CDR3 nucleotide sequence: TGCAGTGCGCAAGGACAGGGGGCTGTTCAGCCCCAGCATTTT. It codes for CSAQGQGAVQPQHF.

This clonotype came up many times. The CDR3 nucleotides are TGTGCCAGCAGCCAAGTAACAGGGGTCTACGAGCAGTACTTC. Translating gives CASSQVTGVYEQYF. The rearrangement uses TRBV3-1 and TRBJ2-7, with 7 bases identical to TRBD1. Germline-derived CDR1 and CDR2 are LGHDT and YNNKEL (reference sequence). J was trimmed by 3 bases and V by 1 base; bases with no gene match: 3. The CDR3 totals 14 residues.

The V gene is TRBV29-1, the J gene TRBJ2-2; D tentatively reads TRBD1 or TRBD2 (5 bases each). The germline V and J ends were trimmed by 4 bases and 9 bases, with 15 bases remaining between them. The CDR3 contains 13 residues. Germline CDR1 is SQVTM and CDR2 is ANQGSEA. CDR3 sequence: CSVVRDGERELFF. The CDR3 DNA sequence: TGCAGCGTTGTCCGGGACGGAGAGCGGGAGCTGTTTTTT.

This clonotype was observed a handful of times. The chain combines TRBV20-1 with TRBJ2-5, with D possibly being TRBD1 or TRBD2 (5 bases each). This CDR3 is built from 14 residues. Trimming removed 6 bases at V and 0 bases at J, with 14 bases between. Per the germline V gene, CDR1 is DFQATT and CDR2 is SNEGSKA (reference sequence). This chain's CDR3 is CSAGLGAYQETQYF. CDR3 bases: TGCAGTGCAGGACTCGGGGCGTACCAAGAGACCCAGTACTTC.

This chain uses TRBV6-1 with TRBJ2-3; TRBD1 agrees at 9 bases. Germline loops: CDR1 MNHNS, CDR2 SASEGT. The CDR3 consists of 16 residues. Losses at the gene ends were 4 bases for V and 2 bases for J; bases not matched to a gene: 7. The CDR3 DNA follows: TGTGCCAGCAGTGCTGACGGGACAGGGCACACAGATACGCAGTATTTT. Its protein product is CASSADGTGHTDTQYF.

The chain uses TRBV2 and TRBJ2-1; 9 nucleotides line up with TRBD2. Germline values: CDR1 SNHLY, CDR2 FYNNEI. CDR3 length equals 15 residues. V shed 7 bases and J 7 bases; nucleotides not matched to a gene: 11. CDR3 DNA: TGTGCCAGCATTAAAGCGGGAGGAGGAATAAATGAGCAGTTCTTC. The encoded protein is CASIKAGGGINEQFF.

This clonotype came up many times. V and J are TRBV12-3 or TRBV12-4 and TRBJ2-7; TRBD2 is a possible D gene (6 bases). There are 13 residues in the CDR3. V was clipped by 5 bases and J by 9 bases, with 17 bases between them. The CDR3, as DNA: TGTGCCAGCAGTCCCCAACTAGCATCGGCGCAGTACTTC. As protein: CASSPQLASAQYF.

The sample holds many counts of this clonotype. The chain is built from TRBV27 and TRBJ2-1, with D maybe TRBD1 (5 bases). Between the trimmed V and J ends, which lost 0 bases and 13 bases, there was a span of 10 bases. CDR1 is MNHEY and CDR2 is SMNVEV in the germline V gene (reference sequence). The length of the CDR3 is 12 residues. Here the CDR3 reads CASSLSGQGQFF. The DNA for the CDR3 is TGTGCCAGCAGTTTATCAGGCCAGGGTCAGTTCTTC.

This clonotype was detected many times. The chain couples TRBV2 to TRBJ1-5, with D possibly matching TRBD1 (6 bases). Trimming removed 4 bases from V and 3 bases from J, with 13 bases in between. CDR3 length: 15 amino acids. Germline V gene sequence: CDR1 SNHLY, CDR2 FYNNEI. The CDR3 here is CASSGDGQNNQPQHF. CDR3 in DNA: TGTGCCAGCAGTGGGGACGGACAGAACAATCAGCCCCAGCATTTT. The complete variable domain, with remaining parts taken from reference TRBV2 and TRBJ1-5, reads EPEVTQTPSHQVTQMGQEVILRCVPISNHLYFYWYRQILGQKVEFLVSFYNNEISEKSEIFDDQFSVERPDGSNFTLKIRSTKLEDSAMYFCASSGDGQNNQPQHFGDGTRLSIL.

This clonotype has at least ten counts. This chain uses TRBV15 with TRBJ1-4; 12 bases are shared with TRBD1. Per germline, CDR1 LNHNV and CDR2 YYDKDF (reference sequence). The CDR3 consists of 14 residues. With 5 bases clipped from V and 8 bases from J, the junction kept 3 bases outside the gene matches. CDR3 DNA: TGTGCCACCAGCCCCGGGACAGGGGGCGAAAAACTGTTTTTT. This sequence encodes CATSPGTGGEKLFF.

This CDR3 is CSVEDTASQVYNEQFF. Written as DNA, the CDR3 is TGCAGCGTTGAAGATACGGCCAGCCAAGTCTACAATGAGCAGTTCTTC. This chain uses TRBV29-1 with TRBJ2-1; D unresolved. Germline loops: CDR1 SQVTM, CDR2 ANQGSEA. The ends were cut back, 0 bases at V and 3 bases at J, with 15 bases in the middle. The CDR3 loop spans 16 amino acids.

This clonotype was counted ten times or more. The genes are TRBV6-1 and TRBJ2-5, with 8 bases identical to TRBD2. With V trimmed by 6 bases and J by 3 bases, 6 bases remained unmatched. The CDR3 length is 14 residues. The germline CDR1 and CDR2 sequences are MNHNS and SASEGT. The CDR3 bases are TGTGCCAGCAGCCTACTAGCGGAGGAAGAGACCCAGTACTTC. This encodes CASSLLAEEETQYF.